One T cell receptor beta chain is described in this entry. What antigen it recognizes has not been identified. Qualities for individual bases were not recorded, and no much larger clone is one base off. This sample is part of a study of blood T cell repertoires in COVID-19 (dated by TCRdb to 2019 to 2021). The study in broad terms: Samples from collaborators originated in the United States, Italy and Spain and spanned both the acute and convalescent phases of COVID-19. Samples were obtained from the ongoing ImmuneRACE study (first 160 participants) and from some 1,300 subjects provided by 6 global collaborators. The dataset comprised deeply sampled blood TCRbeta repertoires from subjects exposed to, actively infected with, or recovered from COVID-19. A freely available public database, intended as a resource for researchers studying the immune response to SARS-CoV-2, is where the repertoires were released. A de-identified subject ID, COVID-19 status, age in years and sex were almost always included in the sample metadata. Where available, HLA class I and class II types were taken from metadata supplied by the sample provider and were not determined by assay-based typing. The prospective study material was composed of cDNA or gDNA derived from T cells, B-cell-depleted T cells, or PBMCs.

The immunoSEQ Assay, a bias-controlled multiplex PCR, was used to amplify TCRbeta CDR3 regions from genomic DNA. The paper's processing steps were these. Nucleated cell counts per sample were estimated from amplification of reference gene primers within the assay. Sequence reads were collapsed and filtered to measure the absolute abundance of every unique TCRbeta CDR3 rearrangement. For each sample, productive Simpson clonality was calculated as the square root of Simpson's diversity index across productive rearrangements. In TCRdb, the immuneACCESS table is reduced to in-frame sequences with V and J assigned. These tables do not hold every clone; where another copy was compared, an unresolved V gene accounts for under half, and the others remain unexplained. That table gives V, J and clone size, and the DNA gave D and trimming. The sample table records approximately 400,000 clones; 91% of these occur just once. The ten largest make up 0.7% to 0.95% of the sample.

Overall results and qualifications from the work: The quantity of clinical and demographic metadata differed by source and by participant and was supplied without curation.

The CDR3 covers 16 residues, taking in both the cysteine and the phenylalanine. Left in the record is the CDR3 DNA by itself, 48 bases read in frame from the first base. Trimmed from V: 7 bases; trimmed from J: 6 bases; junction bases lacking a gene match: 11. The germline V gene provides CDR1 MGHDK and CDR2 SYGVNS. Enrolling through a virtual design, the prospective study's participants ranged in age from roughly 18 to 95 years and lived across 24 United States geographic areas. In the prospective study, cohorts were assigned on the basis of participant-reported clinical history obtained from a screening survey and a study questionnaire. Exposed participants had been in contact with someone with a PCR-confirmed or clinician-diagnosed COVID-19 case within 2 weeks of study entry. In the prospective study, whole blood, serum and a nasopharyngeal or oropharyngeal swab were collected from each participant by mobile phlebotomists. Prospective study participants could optionally give additional blood draws and questionnaires over a roughly 2-month period. Prospective study blood samples were shipped either frozen or at room temperature before DNA extraction.

The chain links TRBV25-1 with TRBJ2-2; 10 central bases correspond to TRBD1. The sequence was obtained from a woman between 40 and 55 years old who had been exposed to COVID-19. The sequencing input was PBMCs or T cells enriched from blood (not recorded which). In nucleotide form, the sequence is TGTGCCAGCACCCCGGCCGGGACAGGGGTATCCGGGGAGCTGTTTTTT. Translation gives CASTPAGTGVSGELFF.